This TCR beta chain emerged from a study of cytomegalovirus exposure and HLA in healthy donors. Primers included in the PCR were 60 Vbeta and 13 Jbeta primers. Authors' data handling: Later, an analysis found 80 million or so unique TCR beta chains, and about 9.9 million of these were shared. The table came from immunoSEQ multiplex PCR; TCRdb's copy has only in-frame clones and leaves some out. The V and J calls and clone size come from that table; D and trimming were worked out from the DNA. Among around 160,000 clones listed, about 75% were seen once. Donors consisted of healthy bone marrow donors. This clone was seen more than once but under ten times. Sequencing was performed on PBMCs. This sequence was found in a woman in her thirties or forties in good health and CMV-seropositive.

As DNA, the CDR3 is TGTGCCAGTAGTATTGTGGCGGGAAAGGTCGGGGAGCTGTTTTTT. Translating gives CASSIVAGKVGELFF. The rearrangement links TRBV19 to TRBJ2-2; tentatively, D is TRBD2 (6 bases). Germline V gene lookup returns CDR1 LNHDA and CDR2 SQIVND (reference sequence). This CDR3 has 15 residues. V gave up 3 bases and J gave up 7 bases, with 15 bases separating them.